One and the same sample provided the 24 T cell receptor beta chains below, sequenced in a study of cytomegalovirus exposure and HLA in healthy donors. Use of 60 Vbeta and 13 Jbeta primers characterized the PCR. Produced via immunoSEQ multiplex PCR; TCRdb's table is partial and in-frame only. The table lists some 120,000 clones. The specimen was PBMCs. Receptors originate from a man aged 18 to 29 in good health and CMV-seronegative.

This chain connects TRBV27 to TRBJ1-5; TRBD1 agrees at 7 bases. Trimming took 3 bases from V and 2 from J; bases not matched to a gene: 1. Germline CDR1 is MNHEY and CDR2 is SMNVEV (reference sequence). CDR3 length: 14 amino acids. CDR3 amino acids: CASSFQGGNQPQHF. The DNA for the CDR3 is TGTGCCAGCAGTTTTCAGGGGGGCAATCAGCCCCAGCATTTT.

The chain uses TRBV19 and TRBJ2-7; 8 bases are shared with TRBD1. CDR3 size: 14 residues. CDR1 is LNHDA, CDR2 SQIVND, per germline (reference sequence). The V gene end was trimmed by 3 bases and the J gene end by 7 bases; junction bases not matched to a gene: 8. The CDR3 is CASSMGTGFLEQYF. The CDR3 region has the DNA TGTGCCAGTAGTATGGGGACAGGTTTCCTGGAGCAGTACTTC.

The chain carries TRBV16 and TRBJ1-1; D gene ambiguous. V lost 4 bases to trimming and J lost 2 bases, with 8 bases between them. From germline, CDR1 is KGHSY and CDR2 FQNENV. The CDR3 is made up of 13 amino acids. Here the CDR3 DNA reads TGTGCCAGCAGCCTATCGGCTAACACTGAAGCTTTCTTT. This gives the protein CASSLSANTEAFF.

The chain carries TRBV30 and TRBJ2-1; 7 bases line up with TRBD1. The V and J ends lost 5 bases and 2 bases, in that order; junction bases with no gene match: 3. The CDR3 has 13 amino acids. In germline, CDR1 is GTSNPN, CDR2 SVGIG (reference sequence). The CDR3 DNA sequence: TGTGCCTGGGACAGGGTTGCCTACAATGAGCAGTTCTTC. It encodes CAWDRVAYNEQFF.

The V call is TRBV9, the J call TRBJ1-1; 7 bases agree with TRBD1. CDR1 is SGDLS and CDR2 is YYNGEE in the germline V gene. V lost 2 bases to trimming and J lost 1 base; unmatched junction nucleotides: 2. The CDR3 is 14 amino acids. CDR3 in amino acids: CASSVGQANTEAFF. CDR3 sequence (DNA): TGTGCCAGCAGCGTCGGACAGGCGAACACTGAAGCTTTCTTT.

In DNA, the CDR3 is TGCGCCAGCAGCTCAGGGACAGGGGGGTTAGAGACCCAGTACTTC. Protein product: CASSSGTGGLETQYF. This chain links TRBV5-1 with TRBJ2-5; 11 positions match TRBD1. The CDR3 runs to 15 residues. V lost 3 bases and J lost 4; bases outside the gene matches: 5. CDR1 is SGHRS and CDR2 is YFSETQ in the germline V gene.

The chain is built from TRBV23-1 and TRBJ1-4; D is unclear. TRBV23-1 qualifies as an ORF whose function is uncertain. Between the trimmed V and J ends, which lost 0 bases and 8 bases, there was a span of 7 bases. The CDR3 totals 13 residues. The CDR3 DNA reads as TGCGCCAGCAGTCAATCCGGCAGGGAAAAACTGTTTTTT. Translating it yields CASSQSGREKLFF.

The V call is TRBV9, the J call TRBJ1-1; D call uncertain. Germline CDR1 reads SGDLS; CDR2 reads YYNGEE. The CDR3 spans 14 residues. The germline V and J ends were trimmed by 0 bases and 0 bases, with 6 bases remaining between them. The CDR3 here is CASSVGQVNTEAFF. CDR3 in DNA: TGTGCCAGCAGCGTAGGGCAGGTGAACACTGAAGCTTTCTTT.

The chain has TRBV5-6 and TRBJ2-1; TRBD1 agrees at 9 bases. Looked up from germline, CDR1 is SGHDT and CDR2 is YYEEEE. This CDR3 region has 15 residues. The V and J ends lost 1 base and 2 bases, in that order; junction bases with no gene match: 1. The CDR3 nucleotides are TGTGCCAGCAGCTTGAACAGGGGGCCCTACAATGAGCAGTTCTTC. It is translated as CASSLNRGPYNEQFF.

CDR3 in DNA: TGTGCCAGCAGCCAAGCCGGGGGGGGACCTGGAAACACCATATATTTT. Its translation: CASSQAGGGPGNTIYF. V is TRBV14 and J is TRBJ1-3, with D possibly TRBD1 on 5 matching bases. CDR1 is SGHDN, CDR2 FVKESK, per germline. The CDR3 has 16 residues. V was pared by 1 base and J by 2 bases, with 12 bases between.

The chain recombines TRBV5-1 with TRBJ1-1; D remains ambiguous. V lost 7 bases, J lost 7 bases, and 5 bases lay in between. CDR3 length: 9 residues. CDR1 is SGHRS, CDR2 YFSETQ, per germline. The CDR3 bases are TGCGCCAGCGTTTATGAAGCTTTCTTT. This translates into CASVYEAFF.

The genes are TRBV13 and TRBJ2-1; 10 positions match TRBD1. With 6 bases clipped from V and 7 bases from J, the junction kept 6 bases outside the gene matches. Germline loops: CDR1 PRHDT, CDR2 FYEKMQ (reference sequence). This CDR3 spans 14 amino acids. The CDR3 nucleotides read TGTGCCAGCAGAAGACAGGGGGCGGGAAATGAGCAGTTCTTC. It codes for CASRRQGAGNEQFF.

In DNA form, the CDR3 reads TGTGCCAGCAGTATCTCGGGGACTTCAAGCAATCAGCCCCAGCATTTT. Amino acid sequence: CASSISGTSSNQPQHF. The chain uses TRBV2 and TRBJ1-5; the D gene is possibly TRBD1 (5 bases). This CDR3 spans 16 amino acids. Trimming took off 5 bases at V and 1 base at J, with 15 bases between the two ends. Germline assignment: CDR1 SNHLY and CDR2 FYNNEI.

V and J are TRBV10-3 and TRBJ1-2, with TRBD1 as a possible D gene (6 bases). The germline gives CDR1 ENHRY, CDR2 SYGVKD. This CDR3 has 13 residues. Trimming took 6 bases from V and 8 from J, leaving 16 bases between them. CDR3 nucleotides: TGTGCCATCAGCGCAACAGGGAGAATCGGCTACACCTTC. Its protein product is CAISATGRIGYTF.

This rearrangement joins TRBV28 to TRBJ2-7, with 9 bases matching TRBD2. Germline V lookup: CDR1 MDHEN, CDR2 SYDVKM. This CDR3 has 15 residues. V shed 4 bases, J shed 6 bases, and the junction held 10 bases outside the gene matches. The CDR3 region is CASSWLSGSLIEQYF. The CDR3 nucleotides are TGTGCCAGCAGTTGGCTTAGCGGGAGTCTCATCGAGCAGTACTTC. Full variable domain (rest looked up from reference TRBV28 and TRBJ2-7): DVKVTQSSRYLVKRTGEKVFLECVQDMDHENMFWYRQDPGLGLRLIYFSYDVKMKEKGDIPEGYSVSREKKERFSLILESASTNQTSMYLCASSWLSGSLIEQYFGPGTRLTVT.

This sequence joins TRBV5-1 and TRBJ2-1; 7 nucleotides align to TRBD2. V was clipped by 4 bases and J by 12 bases; unmatched bases: 13. This CDR3 spans 14 amino acids. Germline V CDR1 and CDR2: SGHRS, YFSETQ. CDR3 sequence: CASSPTSYNELQFF. DNA of the CDR3: TGCGCCAGCAGCCCGACTAGCTACAATGAGTTGCAGTTCTTC.

About this clone itself: The identical CDR3 is also encoded by other nucleotide sequences in the sample. This chain links TRBV7-8 with TRBJ1-5, with D unclear. V dropped 3 bases and J dropped 4 bases, with 7 bases sitting between them. Germline loops: CDR1 SGHVS, CDR2 FQNEAQ. The CDR3 runs 13 residues. The CDR3 loop is CASSFGGNQPQHF. For the CDR3, the DNA is TGTGCCAGCAGCTTTGGAGGGAATCAGCCCCAGCATTTT. The variable domain in full, completed from reference TRBV7-8 and TRBJ1-5, reads GAGVSQSPRYKVAKRGQDVALRCDPISGHVSLFWYQQALGQGPEFLTYFQNEAQLDKSGLPSDRFFAERPEGSVSTLKIQRTQQEDSAVYLCASSFGGNQPQHFGDGTRLSIL.

The CDR3 DNA is TGCGCCAGCAGCTCCGGGGACTGGAATTCACCCCTCCACTTT. Protein: CASSSGDWNSPLHF. The chain links TRBV5-1 to TRBJ1-6, with a tentative D call TRBD1 (5 bases). Trimming removed 3 bases at V and 7 bases at J, with 11 bases between. This CDR3 contains 14 residues. Germline CDR1 and CDR2: SGHRS and YFSETQ.

The chain combines TRBV5-5 with TRBJ2-7, with 10 nucleotides matching TRBD1. The germline V gene encodes CDR1 SGHKS and CDR2 YYEKEE (reference sequence). V shed 4 bases and J 1 base; nucleotides not matched to a gene: 5. The CDR3 has 15 residues. The chain's CDR3 is CASSHPGQGSYEQYF. CDR3 DNA sequence: TGTGCCAGCAGCCATCCGGGACAGGGGTCCTACGAGCAGTACTTC.

This CDR3 reads CASSPRPFMNTEAFF. As DNA, the CDR3 is TGTGCCAGCAGCCCTCGTCCTTTTATGAACACTGAAGCTTTCTTT. V gene TRBV11-2 combines with J gene TRBJ1-1; D unresolved. Germline values: CDR1 SGHAT, CDR2 FQNNGV. Trimming pared 5 bases from V and 0 bases from J, leaving 13 bases between. CDR3 length: 15 residues.

The V and J genes are TRBV6-1 and TRBJ1-5; 7 bases line up with TRBD1. There are 14 residues in the CDR3. CDR1 and CDR2 from the germline V gene are MNHNS and SASEGT. The V and J ends lost 6 bases and 6 bases, in that order; junction bases with no gene match: 8. The CDR3 loop reads CASSRQGPGQPQHF. CDR3 DNA sequence: TGTGCCAGCAGCCGACAGGGCCCCGGTCAGCCCCAGCATTTT.

The chain couples TRBV7-9 to TRBJ2-3; D remains unclear. V lost 2 bases to trimming and J lost 0 bases, with 9 bases between them. The CDR3 is 15 residues long. Germline V gene data show CDR1 as SEHNR and CDR2 as FQNEAQ (reference sequence). CDR3 in DNA: TGTGCCAGCAGCTTAAAAATCTCTAGCACAGATACGCAGTATTTT. It specifies CASSLKISSTDTQYF.

The chain employs TRBV5-4 and TRBJ1-2, with 7 bases lining up with TRBD1. The V gene's germline CDR1 is SGHNT and CDR2 YYREEE (reference sequence). This CDR3 spans 13 amino acids. J gave up 5 bases and V 5 bases, and 6 bases lay outside the gene matches. The CDR3 DNA reads TGTGCCAGCAGTCCGGGACAGAGTTATGGCTACACCTTC. It yields the protein CASSPGQSYGYTF.

The V gene is TRBV9, the J gene TRBJ2-2, with 10 bases fitting TRBD1. The V and J ends lost 4 bases and 5 bases, in that order; junction bases with no gene match: 5. Germline V gives CDR1 SGDLS, CDR2 YYNGEE. The CDR3 length is 15 residues. As DNA, the CDR3 is TGTGCCAGCAGCTCGAGACAGGGGGCAACCGGGGAGCTGTTTTTT. Its translation is CASSSRQGATGELFF.